A single T cell receptor (beta chain) is shown here with its context. V dropped 5 bases and J dropped 4; count of bases not matched to a gene: 5. The CDR3 is 16 residues long. The germline V gene encodes CDR1 SGHAT and CDR2 FQNNGV. The data were taken from a study of blood T cell repertoires in COVID-19. Study at large: Material from acute and convalescent COVID-19 was sourced from the United States, Italy and Spain. PBMCs, B-cell-depleted T cells, or T cells provided the cDNA or gDNA that made up the material.

In the original analysis: Quantification of nucleated cells was approximated via reference gene primer amplification. Sequencing was performed with immunoSEQ multiplex PCR; in TCRdb, only in-frame clones are kept and a portion is missing. The DNA was the basis for D and trimming; V, J and clone size are from that table. The sample includes under 300,000 clones, around 86% of them seen just once. This chain uses TRBV11-2 with TRBJ2-3, with 14 bases matching TRBD2. What was sequenced was peripheral blood. The receptor's source is a woman aged 40 to 50 who had recovered from COVID-19. The CDR3 is CASSAGLAGGPDTQYF. The CDR3 DNA reads TGTGCCAGCAGCGCCGGACTAGCGGGAGGCCCAGATACGCAGTATTTT. The entire variable domain, with the rest obtained from reference TRBV11-2 and TRBJ2-3, is as follows: EAGVAQSPRYKIIEKRQSVAFWCNPISGHATLYWYQQILGQGPKLLIQFQNNGVVDDSQLPKDRFSAERLKGVDSTLKIQPAKLEDSAVYLCASSAGLAGGPDTQYFGPGTRLTVL.